This T cell receptor (beta chain) was captured in a study of T cell changes during pregnancy in multiple sclerosis. This CDR3 comprises 17 residues. V was clipped by 4 bases and J by 6 bases; unmatched bases: 10. CDR1 SGHDN and CDR2 FVKESK come from the germline V gene. The repertoire was sequenced with immunoSEQ multiplex PCR; TCRdb's copy has only in-frame clones and lacks some. The table includes 90,000 to 100,000 clones, 85% to 95% detected once. The specimen comprised peripheral blood, sampled in the first trimester of pregnancy. The sequence derives from a female donor with multiple sclerosis, enrolled in a pregnancy study. The chain couples TRBV14 to TRBJ2-1; 12 nucleotides line up with TRBD2. In DNA form, the CDR3 reads TGTGCCAGCAGCCTCCGTCGGACTAGCGGGATGACCAATGAGCAGTTCTTC. It is translated as CASSLRRTSGMTNEQFF.